The count of the clone carrying this T cell receptor (beta chain) is one. Its antigen is not known. Method: immunoSEQ multiplex PCR; TCRdb's copy keeps in-frame clones and lacks some. The sample holds about 40,000 clones, 88% seen once. The data derive from a study of T cell responses to AZD1222 COVID-19 vaccine. Points from the study as a whole: Repertoire samples came only from after the peak T cell response. Spike-specific TCR repertoires showed rising breadth and depth after two AZD1222 doses. Spike was spanned by vaccine-associated CD4 TCRs, with dominance at 160-218 and 743-854. Baseline seropositivity occurred in only 5 or 6 AZD1222 recipients.

V gave up 2 bases and J gave up 3 bases; unmatched junction bases: 7. The germline V gene encodes CDR1 KGHSH and CDR2 LQKENI. The CDR3 length is 16 residues. The sequence was collected from an adult who received the MenACWY meningococcal vaccine as a control. Sequenced material: peripheral blood, taken 28 days after the second dose of the MenACWY control vaccine. This chain connects TRBV18 to TRBJ2-3, with 8 bases lining up with TRBD1. CDR3 loop: CASSPSDRGFTDTQYF. The CDR3 bases are TGTGCCAGCTCACCATCTGACAGGGGTTTTACAGATACGCAGTATTTT.